This is a list of T cell receptor beta chains from one sample in a study of siplizumab effects on memory and regulatory T cells. TCRdb's table, derived via immunoSEQ multiplex PCR, lists solely in-frame clones and lacks some. The data show approximately 98,000 clones, with 85% to 95% seen just once and approximately 1.5% held by the top ten. Specimen: non-Treg CD4+ T cells sorted from blood. The receptors here all came from a human donor in good health. Each CDR3 is given with its conserved first and last residue. D genes are given only for firm matches. Rows give clone size only sometimes, using once, few, many, or a class for an expanded clone.

TGTGCCAGCAGACCCACAGCGGGAGGGCAAGGTGAGCAGTTCTTC	CASRPTAGGQGEQFF	NA	TRBV2	TRBJ2-1	TRBD2
TGTGCCAGCAGTTCCACCGTGAGGACAAACTATGGCTACACCTTC	CASSSTVRTNYGYTF	NA	TRBV28	TRBJ1-2	NA
TGTGCCAGCAGTCGGGACCACCGCGATGAGCAGTTCTTC	CASSRDHRDEQFF	NA	TRBV6-4	TRBJ2-1	NA
TGTGCCATCAGTGAGTCGCCCGACTCCAGCGGTAATAGCAATCAGCCCCAGCATTTT	CAISESPDSSGNSNQPQHF	NA	TRBV10-3	TRBJ1-5	NA
TGTGCCAGCGGGCGGACAGGCTACAATGAGCAGTTCTTC	CASGRTGYNEQFF	NA	TRBV6-1	TRBJ2-1	TRBD1
TGCGCTAGACTTCAGGGGCGGGACGTCTACGAGCAGTACTTC	CARLQGRDVYEQYF	NA	TRBV23-1	TRBJ2-7	NA
TGTGCCAGCAGCTGGGGAGGGCAGGAGCAGTACTTC	CASSWGGQEQYF	NA	TRBV5-4	TRBJ2-7	TRBD2
TGCGCCAGCAGCTTGGTTGCTGTAATTAGCACAGATACGCAGTATTTT	CASSLVAVISTDTQYF	NA	TRBV5-1	TRBJ2-3	NA
TGTGCCAGCAGAGAAGGGTCCGGGACACCACAGCCCCAGCATTTT	CASREGSGTPQPQHF	NA	TRBV6-1	TRBJ1-5	NA
TGTGCCATCTTATCGGCTGGGGCCAACGTCCTGACTTTC	CAILSAGANVLTF	NA	TRBV10-3	TRBJ2-6	NA
TGTGCCTGGAGTGGGAATTATGGCTACACCTTC	CAWSGNYGYTF	NA	TRBV30	TRBJ1-2	NA
TGTGCCAGCAGCCGGGGGCTGGGAGGGGTGGGCTACGAGCAGTACTTC	CASSRGLGGVGYEQYF	NA	TRBV28	TRBJ2-7	NA
TGTGCCAGCAGTAAGACAGCCGATAACAATGAGCAGTTCTTC	CASSKTADNNEQFF	NA	TRBV6-4	TRBJ2-1	NA
TGTGCCAGCAGCTTAGGGTCGACCAGAGGGAATGAAAAACTGTTTTTT	CASSLGSTRGNEKLFF	NA	TRBV7-2	TRBJ1-4	NA
TGTGCCAGCAGTGAAAGGCGGGCCCGGACAGGCGGCTACACCTTC	CASSERRARTGGYTF	NA	TRBV6-1	TRBJ1-2	TRBD1
TGTGCCAGCAGCCCCCTCGGGCCTATAGGGGCAGAGACCCAGTACTTC	CASSPLGPIGAETQYF	NA	TRBV21-1	TRBJ2-5	NA
TGTGCCAGTAGTAAAACCGGACAGGTGGGCTACAATGAGCAGTTCTTC	CASSKTGQVGYNEQFF	NA	TRBV19	TRBJ2-1	TRBD1
TGTGCCAGCAGCCGGACTGCTAACACTGAAGCTTTCTTT	CASSRTANTEAFF	NA	TRBV14	TRBJ1-1	NA
TGTGCCAGCAACAGGGCCGAAAATGAAAAACTGTTTTTT	CASNRAENEKLFF	NA	TRBV7-9	TRBJ1-4	NA
TGCGCCAGCAGCTCCCGGGCCGTGAACACTGAAGCTTTCTTT	CASSSRAVNTEAFF	NA	TRBV5-1	TRBJ1-1	NA
TGTGCCGCGAATAGGGGATCCGGGGAGCTGTTTTTT	CAANRGSGELFF	NA	TRBV10-3	TRBJ2-2	NA
TGTGCCAGCAGCCGGGACAGCCGCTACGAGCAGTACTTC	CASSRDSRYEQYF	NA	TRBV14	TRBJ2-7	TRBD1
TGTGCCAGCACACCAAGACAGGGACGGGGCCGAGATACGCAGTATTTT	CASTPRQGRGRDTQYF	NA	TRBV27	TRBJ2-3	TRBD1
TGTGCCAGCAAGAGGGGAGGCGAAAAACTGTTTTTT	CASKRGGEKLFF	NA	TRBV2	TRBJ1-4	NA
TGTGCCAGCAGCTTAGGGGCCACCGGGGAGCTGTTTTTT	CASSLGATGELFF	NA	TRBV7-3	TRBJ2-2	NA
TGTGCTTCCGCCTACAGGGAAAAACTGTTTTTT	CASAYREKLFF	NA	TRBV6-1	TRBJ1-4	NA
TGCAGCGTTGCGGCAGGGAAGAATGAGCAGTTCTTC	CSVAAGKNEQFF	NA	TRBV29-1	TRBJ2-1	NA
TGTGCCAGCAGCCGACAGGGACAAGCTTTCTTT	CASSRQGQAFF	NA	TRBV6-5	TRBJ1-1	TRBD1
TGTGCCAGCAGCTACAGGGACAGCCGAAATGAAAAACTGTTTTTT	CASSYRDSRNEKLFF	NA	TRBV5-8	TRBJ1-4	TRBD1
TGTGCCAGCAGCCGAGGACGGGCAGGGTCCTCCTACGAGCAGTACTTC	CASSRGRAGSSYEQYF	NA	TRBV14	TRBJ2-7	NA
TGTGTCAGAAGCTTAGCACGGGCTGGGGTATCACCCCTCCACTTT	CVRSLARAGVSPLHF	NA	TRBV7-5	TRBJ1-6	NA
TGTGCCAGCAGAGATACAGTCGCCTACAATGAGCAGTTCTTC	CASRDTVAYNEQFF	NA	TRBV7-2	TRBJ2-1	NA
TGTGCCTGGAGTGTAAGGCGTGAAGAGACCCAGTACTTC	CAWSVRREETQYF	NA	TRBV30	TRBJ2-5	NA
TGTGCCAGCAGCCCTAGCGGGAGCTTCACAGATACGCAGTATTTT	CASSPSGSFTDTQYF	NA	TRBV7-3	TRBJ2-3	TRBD2
TGTGCCAGTAAGAATCAGGGGGCAGAGAATGAGCAGTTCTTC	CASKNQGAENEQFF	NA	TRBV19	TRBJ2-1	TRBD1
TGCAGCGTTGGTGAAAAGCGCCTAGACAGCGGGAGAACCATTCAGTACTTC	CSVGEKRLDSGRTIQYF	few	TRBV29-1	TRBJ2-4	TRBD2
TGTGCCAGCAGCTTAGAGCCCGCTCGAGAGACCCAGTACTTC	CASSLEPARETQYF	NA	TRBV11-2	TRBJ2-5	NA
TGTGCCAGCAGCTTGTTTTTCGACAGGGGGGGACCTGGGAACTACGAGCAGTACTTC	CASSLFFDRGGPGNYEQYF	NA	TRBV5-6	TRBJ2-7	TRBD1
TGTGCCAGCAGCCAATTCGGACAGGGTGACGAGCAGTACTTC	CASSQFGQGDEQYF	NA	TRBV7-3	TRBJ2-7	TRBD1
TGTGCCAGCAAACGGGGTTCGTCTGCTGGAAACACCATATATTTT	CASKRGSSAGNTIYF	few	TRBV13	TRBJ1-3	NA
TGCGCCAGCAGACAGACTTACAGGACGGGGGCCCAGTACTTC	CASRQTYRTGAQYF	NA	TRBV5-1	TRBJ2-5	NA
TGTGCCAGCAGCAGTCGCAGGGAGTCCTCTGGAAACACCATATATTTT	CASSSRRESSGNTIYF	once	TRBV9	TRBJ1-3	NA
TGTGCCACACCTGGAGGACAGGGGCCCTTTGAAGCTTTCTTT	CATPGGQGPFEAFF	NA	TRBV6-1	TRBJ1-1	TRBD1
TGTGCCAGCAGCCAAGATAGTAAAGGGAAGTTCTTC	CASSQDSKGKFF	NA	TRBV14	TRBJ2-1	NA
TGCGCCAGCAGCTTCCAGCGGGAGAAATTTGAGCAGTTCTTC	CASSFQREKFEQFF	NA	TRBV5-1	TRBJ2-1	TRBD2
TGCGCCAGCACCCCGACAGGGACAGTTAATGAGCAGTTCTTC	CASTPTGTVNEQFF	NA	TRBV10-2	TRBJ2-1	TRBD1
TGTGCCAGTAGTATGGGGAGGGGGCGATTGGAGGATGAAGCTTTCTTT	CASSMGRGRLEDEAFF	NA	TRBV19	TRBJ1-1	TRBD1
TGTGCCAGCAGTCGAAATCCACCGAGTCCGTATTTCTTT	CASSRNPPSPYFF	NA	TRBV28	TRBJ1-1	NA
TGTGCCAGCAGCTCCGGGACAGGGGGCTTGTACGAGCAGTACTTC	CASSSGTGGLYEQYF	NA	TRBV7-9	TRBJ2-7	TRBD1
TGTGCCAGCAGCTTGCTACTTACCCAAAAAGAGACCCAGTACTTC	CASSLLLTQKETQYF	NA	TRBV4-2	TRBJ2-5	NA
TGTGCCAGTAGTCCCGTGGACAGCGGGTACGAGCAGTACTTC	CASSPVDSGYEQYF	NA	TRBV19	TRBJ2-7	NA